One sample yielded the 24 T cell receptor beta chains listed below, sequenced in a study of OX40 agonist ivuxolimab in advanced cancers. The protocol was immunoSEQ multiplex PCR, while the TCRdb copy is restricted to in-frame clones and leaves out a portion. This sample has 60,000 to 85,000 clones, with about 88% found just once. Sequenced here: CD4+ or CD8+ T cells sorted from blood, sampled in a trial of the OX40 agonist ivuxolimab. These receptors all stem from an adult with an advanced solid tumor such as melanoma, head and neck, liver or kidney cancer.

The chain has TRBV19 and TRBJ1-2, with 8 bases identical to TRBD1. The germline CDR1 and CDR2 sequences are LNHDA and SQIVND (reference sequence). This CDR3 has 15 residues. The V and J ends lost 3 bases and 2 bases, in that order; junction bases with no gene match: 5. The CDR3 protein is CASSIAGGENYGYTF. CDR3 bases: TGTGCCAGTAGTATTGCAGGGGGCGAAAACTATGGCTACACCTTC.

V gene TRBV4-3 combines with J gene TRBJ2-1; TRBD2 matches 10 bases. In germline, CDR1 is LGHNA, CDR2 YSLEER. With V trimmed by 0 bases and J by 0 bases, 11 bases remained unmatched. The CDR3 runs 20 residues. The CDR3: CASSQDWTSGPLSSYNEQFF. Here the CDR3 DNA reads TGCGCCAGCAGCCAAGATTGGACTAGCGGTCCGCTAAGCTCCTACAATGAGCAGTTCTTC.

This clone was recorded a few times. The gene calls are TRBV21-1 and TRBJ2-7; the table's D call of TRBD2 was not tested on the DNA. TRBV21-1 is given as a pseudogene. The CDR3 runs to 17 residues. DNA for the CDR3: TGTGCCAGCAGCAATGGCCCGCGAGACTCCAACTCCTACGAGCAGTACTTC. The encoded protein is CASSNGPRDSNSYEQYF.

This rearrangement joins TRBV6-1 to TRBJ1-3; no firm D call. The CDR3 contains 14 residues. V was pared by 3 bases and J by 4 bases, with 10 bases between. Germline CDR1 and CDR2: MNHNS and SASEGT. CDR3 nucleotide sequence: TGTGCCAGCAGTGATCTGAATCGAGGAAACACCATATATTTT. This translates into CASSDLNRGNTIYF.

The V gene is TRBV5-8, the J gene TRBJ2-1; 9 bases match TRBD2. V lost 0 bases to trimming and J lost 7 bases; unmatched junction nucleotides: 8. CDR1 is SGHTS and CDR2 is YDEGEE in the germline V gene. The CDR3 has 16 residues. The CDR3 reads CASSLVPAGGGNEQFF. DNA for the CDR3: TGTGCCAGCAGCTTGGTGCCAGCGGGGGGTGGGAATGAGCAGTTCTTC.

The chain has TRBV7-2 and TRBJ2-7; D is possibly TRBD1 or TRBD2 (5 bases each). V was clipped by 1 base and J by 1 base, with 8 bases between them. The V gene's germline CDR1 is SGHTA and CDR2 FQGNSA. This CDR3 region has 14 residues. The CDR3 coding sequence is TGTGCCAGCAGCTTAGTGGGACGATCCTACGAGCAGTACTTC. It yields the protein CASSLVGRSYEQYF.

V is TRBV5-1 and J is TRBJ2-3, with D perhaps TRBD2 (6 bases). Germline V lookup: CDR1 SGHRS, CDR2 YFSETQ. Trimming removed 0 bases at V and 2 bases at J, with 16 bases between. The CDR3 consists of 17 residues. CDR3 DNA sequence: TGCGCCAGCAGCTTGGATGGGGTTAGCGGATCCACAGATACGCAGTATTTT. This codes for CASSLDGVSGSTDTQYF.

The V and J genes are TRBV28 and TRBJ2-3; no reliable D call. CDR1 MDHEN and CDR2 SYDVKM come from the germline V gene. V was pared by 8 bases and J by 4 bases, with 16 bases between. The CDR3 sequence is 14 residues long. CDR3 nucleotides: TGTGCCAGCTGGGGTCGGCTACGGGCAGATACGCAGTATTTT. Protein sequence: CASWGRLRADTQYF.

CDR3 bases: TGCGCCAGCAAACGGGGGACAGGGGGCGCGGTTGTCTATGGCTACACCTTC. Encoded protein: CASKRGTGGAVVYGYTF. The gene calls are TRBV23-1 and TRBJ1-2; 12 bases line up with TRBD1. TRBV23-1 is given ORF status, its function remaining uncertain. The CDR3 is made up of 17 amino acids. V trimming: 7 bases; J trimming: 4 bases; junction bases outside the gene matches: 13.

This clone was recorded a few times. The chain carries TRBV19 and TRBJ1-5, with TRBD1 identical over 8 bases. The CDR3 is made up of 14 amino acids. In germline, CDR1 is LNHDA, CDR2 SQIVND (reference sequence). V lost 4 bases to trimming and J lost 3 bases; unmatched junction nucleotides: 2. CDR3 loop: CASSRQGNNQPQHF. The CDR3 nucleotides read TGTGCCAGTAGTAGACAGGGGAACAATCAGCCCCAGCATTTT.

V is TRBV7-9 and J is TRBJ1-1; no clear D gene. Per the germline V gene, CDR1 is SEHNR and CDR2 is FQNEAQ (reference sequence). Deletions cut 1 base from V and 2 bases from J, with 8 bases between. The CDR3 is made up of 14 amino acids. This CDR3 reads CASSLVLGNTEAFF. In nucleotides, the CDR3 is TGTGCCAGCAGCTTAGTATTGGGAAACACTGAAGCTTTCTTT.

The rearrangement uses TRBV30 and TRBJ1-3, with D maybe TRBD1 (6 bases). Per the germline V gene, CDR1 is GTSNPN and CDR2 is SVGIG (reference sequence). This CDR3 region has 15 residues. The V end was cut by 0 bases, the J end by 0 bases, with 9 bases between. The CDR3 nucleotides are TGTGCCTGGAGTGTAGGACAGTTCTCTGGAAACACCATATATTTT. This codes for CAWSVGQFSGNTIYF. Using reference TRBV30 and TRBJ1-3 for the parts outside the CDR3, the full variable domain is SQTIHQWPATLVQPVGSPLSLECTVEGTSNPNLYWYRQAAGRGLQLLFYSVGIGQISSEVPQNLSASRPQDRQFILSSKKLLLSDSGFYLCAWSVGQFSGNTIYFGEGSWLTVV.

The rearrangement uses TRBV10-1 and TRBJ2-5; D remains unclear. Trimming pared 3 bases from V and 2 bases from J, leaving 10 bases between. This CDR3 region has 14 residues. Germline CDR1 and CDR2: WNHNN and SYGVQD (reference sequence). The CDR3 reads CASSETAAQETQYF. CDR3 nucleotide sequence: TGCGCCAGCAGTGAAACGGCTGCACAAGAGACCCAGTACTTC.

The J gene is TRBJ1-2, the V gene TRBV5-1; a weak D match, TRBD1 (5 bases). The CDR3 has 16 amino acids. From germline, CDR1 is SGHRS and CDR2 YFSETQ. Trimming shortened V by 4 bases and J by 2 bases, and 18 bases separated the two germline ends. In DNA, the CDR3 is TGCGCCAGCAGCATCGGGACGGTAACAATCAACTATGGCTACACCTTC. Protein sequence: CASSIGTVTINYGYTF.

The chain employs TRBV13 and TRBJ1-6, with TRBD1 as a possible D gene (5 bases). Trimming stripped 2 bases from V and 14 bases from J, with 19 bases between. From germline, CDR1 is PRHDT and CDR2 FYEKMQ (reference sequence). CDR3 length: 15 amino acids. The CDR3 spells CASSLHDSPNGALHF. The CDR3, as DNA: TGTGCCAGCAGCTTACATGACAGCCCTAATGGGGCCCTCCACTTT.

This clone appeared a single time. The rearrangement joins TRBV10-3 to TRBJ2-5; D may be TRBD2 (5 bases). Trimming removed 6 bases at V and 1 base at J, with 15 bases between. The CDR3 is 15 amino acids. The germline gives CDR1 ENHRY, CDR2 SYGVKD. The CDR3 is CAISDELGIQETQYF. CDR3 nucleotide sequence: TGTGCCATCAGCGACGAACTAGGAATCCAAGAGACCCAGTACTTC.

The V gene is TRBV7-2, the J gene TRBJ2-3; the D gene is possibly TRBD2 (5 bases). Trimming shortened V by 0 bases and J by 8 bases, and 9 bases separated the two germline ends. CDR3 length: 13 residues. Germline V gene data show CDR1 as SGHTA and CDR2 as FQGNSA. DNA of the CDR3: TGTGCCAGCAGCTTAGCGGGAGAAGGTACGCAGTATTTT. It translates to CASSLAGEGTQYF.

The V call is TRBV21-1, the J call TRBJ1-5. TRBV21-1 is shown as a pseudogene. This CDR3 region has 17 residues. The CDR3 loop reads CAGPGGREGGGNQPQHF. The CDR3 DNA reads TGTGCCGGACCCGGGGGCAGGGAGGGAGGTGGGAATCAGCCCCAGCATTTT.

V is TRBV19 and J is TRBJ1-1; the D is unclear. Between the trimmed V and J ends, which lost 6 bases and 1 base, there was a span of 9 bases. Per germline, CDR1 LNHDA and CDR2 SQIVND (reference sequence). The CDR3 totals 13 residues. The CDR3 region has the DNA TGTGCCAGTAGGAGGGTGGAGAACACTGAAGCTTTCTTT. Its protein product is CASRRVENTEAFF.

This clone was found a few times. DNA for the CDR3: TGCGCCAGCAGCTTGGGTCGGGACAGGGGTTCGGAGTCTTTCTTT. Translation: CASSLGRDRGSESFF. This rearrangement joins TRBV5-1 to TRBJ1-1; TRBD1 matches at 10 bases. V lost 0 bases, J lost 12 bases, and 11 bases stayed unmatched. The germline V gene encodes CDR1 SGHRS and CDR2 YFSETQ. The CDR3 has 15 residues. Looking up the rest from reference TRBV5-1 and TRBJ1-1 gives the full variable domain: KAGVTQTPRYLIKTRGQQVTLSCSPISGHRSVSWYQQTPGQGLQFLFEYFSETQRNKGNFPGRFSGRQFSNSRSEMNVSTLELGDSALYLCASSLGRDRGSESFFGQGTRLTVV.

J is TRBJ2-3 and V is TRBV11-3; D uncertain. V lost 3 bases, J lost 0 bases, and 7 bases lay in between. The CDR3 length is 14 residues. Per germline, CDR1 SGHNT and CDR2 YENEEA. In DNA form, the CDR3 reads TGTGCCAGCAGCTTGTGGGGTAGCACAGATACGCAGTATTTT. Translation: CASSLWGSTDTQYF.

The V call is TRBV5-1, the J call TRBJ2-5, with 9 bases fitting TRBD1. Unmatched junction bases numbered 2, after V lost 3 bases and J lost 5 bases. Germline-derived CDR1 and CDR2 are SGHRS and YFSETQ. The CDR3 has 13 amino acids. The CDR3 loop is CASSYGQGETQYF. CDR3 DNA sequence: TGCGCCAGCAGCTACGGACAGGGGGAGACCCAGTACTTC.

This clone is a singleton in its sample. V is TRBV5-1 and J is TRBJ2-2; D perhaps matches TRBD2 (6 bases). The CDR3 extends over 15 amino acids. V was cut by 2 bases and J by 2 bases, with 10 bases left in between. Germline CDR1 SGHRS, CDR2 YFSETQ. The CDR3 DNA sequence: TGCGCCAGCAGCTTAGGAGGGGTTAACACCGGGGAGCTGTTTTTT. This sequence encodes CASSLGGVNTGELFF. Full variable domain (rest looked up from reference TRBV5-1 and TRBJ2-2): KAGVTQTPRYLIKTRGQQVTLSCSPISGHRSVSWYQQTPGQGLQFLFEYFSETQRNKGNFPGRFSGRQFSNSRSEMNVSTLELGDSALYLCASSLGGVNTGELFFGEGSRLTVL.

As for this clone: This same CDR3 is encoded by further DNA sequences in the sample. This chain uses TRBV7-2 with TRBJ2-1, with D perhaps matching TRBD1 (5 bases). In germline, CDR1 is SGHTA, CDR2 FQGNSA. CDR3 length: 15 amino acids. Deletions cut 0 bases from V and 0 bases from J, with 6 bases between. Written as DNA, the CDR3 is TGTGCCAGCAGCTTAGCAAGGGGCTCCTACAATGAGCAGTTCTTC. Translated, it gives CASSLARGSYNEQFF.